This TCR beta chain was identified during a study of blood T cell repertoires in COVID-19. The CDR3 extends over 13 amino acids. Deletions cut 6 bases from V and 4 bases from J, with 10 bases between. Germline V gene lookup returns CDR1 MNHNY and CDR2 SVGAGI (reference sequence). The repertoire was sequenced with immunoSEQ multiplex PCR; TCRdb's copy has only in-frame clones and lacks some. The table records 10,000 to 15,000 clones, about 89% of them present only once. The specimen was peripheral blood. The TCR originated in a woman aged 60-75 years with active COVID-19. The chain is built from TRBV6-6 and TRBJ2-1; D is possibly TRBD2 (6 bases). DNA of the CDR3: TGTGCCAGCAGCCGTAGCGGATACAATGAGCAGTTCTTC. It is translated as CASSRSGYNEQFF.